This TCR beta chain comes out of a study of T cells in Graves' hyperthyroidism and ophthalmopathy. Study-level points and caveats: A 13 V-J model separated ophthalmopathy from stable hyperthyroidism.

Amplification targeted TCR beta CDR3 regions from RNA transcripts. A set of HTBI primers served as the primers for a first-round RT-PCR of the TCR CDR3. TCRdb passed the multiplex PCR reads through MiXCR, listing each CDR3 protein once. The sample holds approximately 500,000 distinct CDR3 sequences, 35% to 55% seen once. The study left out patients who had uncontrolled infection, other autoimmune disease, pregnancy or lactation. Diagnosis rested on symptoms, serum thyroxine and TRAb, thyroid ultrasound, and orbital computed tomography. This clonotype occurred a few times. Antigen: not known. Germline CDR1 is SQVTM and CDR2 is ANQGSEA. The CDR3 contains 12 residues. V shed 0 bases and J shed 6 bases, with 9 bases lying between them.

This TCR was recovered from a woman aged 18-35 years with Graves' hyperthyroidism. The chain couples TRBV29-1 to TRBJ2-7; no clear D. Source material: peripheral blood or thyroid tissue (not recorded which). Here the CDR3 reads CSVEDGPGEQYF. CDR3 nucleotides: TGCAGCGTTGAAGATGGCCCCGGCGAGCAGTACTTC.